The 25 T cell receptor beta chains below come from one sample, sequenced in a study of Ad26.COV2.S vaccination and SARS-CoV-2 variants. Clones were sequenced by immunoSEQ multiplex PCR, and TCRdb holds only the in-frame ones, with some missing. The table lists roughly 350,000 clones, 80% to 90% of them singletons. Sample treatment: around 19 received Ad26.COV2.S at low or high dose, single or two shots; several received placebo; per-sample allocation not given. Day 63 after the first vaccine or placebo injection was the time point for sampling. The specimen was peripheral blood, collected in a trial of Ad26.COV2.S vaccine versus placebo. The receptor source for this set is a person between 18 and 60 years old who received the Ad26.COV2.S COVID-19 vaccine or a placebo.

The chain couples TRBV6-5 to TRBJ2-6, with 7 bases aligning to TRBD1. Germline V gene data show CDR1 as MNHEY and CDR2 as SVGAGI. The CDR3 is 14 residues long. Losses at the gene ends were 7 bases for V and 0 bases for J; bases not matched to a gene: 0. CDR3 bases: TGTGCCAGCACAGGGGGCTCTGGGGCCAACGTCCTGACTTTC. Its protein product is CASTGGSGANVLTF.

This clone was detected many times. The V call is TRBV11-2, the J call TRBJ2-2; 8 positions agree with TRBD2. Germline values: CDR1 SGHAT, CDR2 FQNNGV. CDR3 size: 15 residues. The V segment lost 8 bases and the J segment 4 bases; nucleotides outside the gene matches: 9. CDR3 sequence (DNA): TGTGCCAGCTCGAAAAGCGGGAGTTTCACCGGGGAGCTGTTTTTT. It encodes CASSKSGSFTGELFF.

V gene TRBV11-2 combines with J gene TRBJ1-3; D not resolved. V lost 5 bases, J lost 0 bases, and 14 bases lay in between. CDR3 size: 16 residues. Per germline, CDR1 SGHAT and CDR2 FQNNGV. The CDR3 spells CASSIRVRDSGNTIYF. CDR3 DNA: TGTGCCAGCAGCATAAGGGTCCGCGACTCTGGAAACACCATATATTTT.

The V and J genes are TRBV7-2 and TRBJ2-5; the D is unclear. CDR3 length: 15 amino acids. Trimming left V 1 base short and J 0 bases short, with 9 bases between. Germline V gene lookup returns CDR1 SGHTA and CDR2 FQGNSA. DNA of the CDR3: TGTGCCAGCAGCTTAGTTGGTCTAGACCAAGAGACCCAGTACTTC. Translation gives CASSLVGLDQETQYF.

The chain combines TRBV5-5 with TRBJ2-2, with D unclear. Trimming shortened V by 1 base and J by 1 base, and 5 bases separated the two germline ends. The CDR3 totals 14 residues. Germline V lookup: CDR1 SGHKS, CDR2 YYEKEE (reference sequence). CDR3 amino acids: CASSLFKNTGELFF. The CDR3 coding sequence is TGTGCCAGCAGCTTGTTCAAGAACACCGGGGAGCTGTTTTTT.

V and J are TRBV5-6 and TRBJ2-3; unclear D gene. Trimming removed 0 bases from V and 3 bases from J, with 17 bases in between. The CDR3 sequence is 17 residues long. In germline, CDR1 is SGHDT, CDR2 YYEEEE. The CDR3 DNA sequence: TGTGCCAGCAGCTTGGATATCTCCCGGCAAAGAACAGATACGCAGTATTTT. The encoded protein is CASSLDISRQRTDTQYF. Combining the CDR3 with reference TRBV5-6 and TRBJ2-3 gives the whole variable domain DAGVTQSPTHLIKTRGQQVTLRCSPKSGHDTVSWYQQALGQGPQFIFQYYEEEERQRGNFPDRFSGHQFPNYSSELNVNALLLGDSALYLCASSLDISRQRTDTQYFGPGTRLTVL.

This rearrangement joins TRBV5-1 to TRBJ2-1; perhaps TRBD1 as D (6 bases). The CDR3 runs 13 residues. The germline V and J ends were trimmed by 2 bases and 7 bases, with 10 bases remaining between them. Germline assignment: CDR1 SGHRS and CDR2 YFSETQ. DNA for the CDR3: TGCGCCAGCAGCTTCTGGGGGCCTAATGAGCAGTTCTTC. This translates into CASSFWGPNEQFF.

This clone was detected only once. V is TRBV3-1 (or the pseudogene TRBV3-2) and J is TRBJ2-3; possible D gene TRBD2, 5 bases. The V and J ends lost 1 base and 6 bases respectively, with 11 bases between them. The CDR3 extends over 14 amino acids. Germline assignment: CDR1 LGHDT and CDR2 YNNKEL (reference sequence). The CDR3, as DNA: TGTGCCAGCAGCCAAGCGTTGGACTCCGATACGCAGTATTTT. Translation gives CASSQALDSDTQYF.

The V gene is TRBV15, the J gene TRBJ2-3; perhaps TRBD2 as D (5 bases). Per the germline V gene, CDR1 is LNHNV and CDR2 is YYDKDF (reference sequence). The germline V and J ends were trimmed by 5 bases and 2 bases, with 8 bases remaining between them. The CDR3 is 13 residues long. CDR3 sequence reads: CATSVGVTDTQYF. CDR3 DNA sequence: TGTGCCACCAGCGTCGGGGTCACAGATACGCAGTATTTT.

The CDR3 DNA sequence: TGTGCCATCAGTGATTGGGGACGGATCTCTGGGGCCAACGTCCTGACTTTC. It yields the protein CAISDWGRISGANVLTF. The chain links TRBV10-3 to TRBJ2-6; D could derive from TRBD1 or TRBD2 (5 bases each). Trimming pared 3 bases from V and 0 bases from J, leaving 12 bases between. Per the germline V gene, CDR1 is ENHRY and CDR2 is SYGVKD. The CDR3 extends over 17 amino acids.

This sequence joins TRBV29-1 and TRBJ2-7, with D tentatively TRBD2 (5 bases). Between the trimmed V and J ends, which lost 4 bases and 5 bases, there was a span of 12 bases. Germline CDR1 is SQVTM and CDR2 is ANQGSEA. The CDR3 length is 12 residues. CDR3 sequence: CSVVRGFNEQYF. In DNA, the CDR3 is TGCAGCGTTGTCCGGGGTTTCAACGAGCAGTACTTC.

The V and J genes are TRBV18 and TRBJ1-1; D gene unclear. V shed 3 bases and J shed 0 bases, with 11 bases lying between them. The length of the CDR3 is 15 residues. In germline, CDR1 is KGHSH, CDR2 LQKENI. CDR3: CASSPASSMNTEAFF. The CDR3 DNA is TGTGCCAGCTCACCGGCCAGCTCCATGAACACTGAAGCTTTCTTT.

This chain joins TRBV15 and TRBJ2-5; D remains ambiguous. The V end lost 3 bases, the J end lost 2 bases, and 7 bases lay between the germline ends. The CDR3 runs to 13 residues. CDR1 and CDR2 from the germline V gene are LNHNV and YYDKDF (reference sequence). Here the CDR3 reads CATSSRQQETQYF. The CDR3 coding sequence is TGTGCCACCAGCAGCAGACAACAAGAGACCCAGTACTTC.

The chain employs TRBV7-2 and TRBJ1-6; maybe TRBD1 (5 bases). The CDR3 is 14 residues long. V lost 4 bases and J 7 bases, leaving 11 bases between the germline ends. The germline V gene has CDR1 SGHTA and CDR2 FQGNSA. The CDR3, as DNA: TGTGCCAGCAGCTCCAGGGCAACGAATTCACCCCTCCACTTT. It codes for CASSSRATNSPLHF.

The chain uses TRBV7-2 and TRBJ1-2, with 8 bases lining up with TRBD1. Germline V gene data show CDR1 as SGHTA and CDR2 as FQGNSA. This CDR3 comprises 17 residues. V gave up 0 bases and J gave up 7 bases; unmatched junction bases: 13. CDR3: CASSLAWARGRVFGYTF. The DNA for the CDR3 is TGTGCCAGCAGCTTAGCGTGGGCCAGGGGGCGTGTTTTTGGCTACACCTTC.

The chain links TRBV6-1 to TRBJ2-3, with 10 positions matching TRBD2. The CDR3 covers 15 residues. J gave up 3 bases and V 6 bases, and 6 bases lay outside the gene matches. The germline CDR1 and CDR2 sequences are MNHNS and SASEGT. The DNA for the CDR3 is TGTGCCAGCAGACCTAGCGGGGGCGGAACAGATACGCAGTATTTT. Translation: CASRPSGGGTDTQYF.

This rearrangement joins TRBV3-1 (or the pseudogene TRBV3-2) to TRBJ1-1, with D unresolved. The CDR3 consists of 16 residues. Per germline, CDR1 LGHDT and CDR2 YNNKEL (reference sequence). The V end was cut by 0 bases, the J end by 0 bases, with 11 bases between. The CDR3: CASSQEGDLMNTEAFF. In DNA form, the CDR3 reads TGTGCCAGCAGCCAAGAAGGCGATTTAATGAACACTGAAGCTTTCTTT.

The V and J genes are TRBV15 and TRBJ2-5; 9 nucleotides agree with TRBD1. This CDR3 has 17 residues. Germline V gene data show CDR1 as LNHNV and CDR2 as YYDKDF (reference sequence). The junction had 10 bases not matched to a gene; V was cut back by 4 bases and J by 1 base. The CDR3 loop is CATSKSPGQGLQETQYF. The CDR3 DNA sequence: TGTGCCACCAGCAAAAGCCCGGGACAGGGCCTCCAAGAGACCCAGTACTTC. Complete variable domain (other parts from reference TRBV15 and TRBJ2-5): DAMVIQNPRYQVTQFGKPVTLSCSQTLNHNVMYWYQQKSSQAPKLLFHYYDKDFNNEADTPDNFQSRRPNTSFCFLDIRSPGLGDTAMYLCATSKSPGQGLQETQYFGPGTRLLVL.

V usage is TRBV7-3 and J usage is TRBJ2-7; D remains unclear. This CDR3 has 14 amino acids. Germline loops: CDR1 SGHTA, CDR2 FQGTGA. The V end was cut by 1 base, the J end by 7 bases, with 14 bases between. CDR3 region: CASSLNRADREQYF. In nucleotides, the CDR3 is TGTGCCAGCAGCTTAAATAGGGCTGATCGGGAGCAGTACTTC.

A note on this clone: The identical CDR3 is also encoded by other nucleotide sequences in the sample. This chain connects TRBV7-2 to TRBJ1-2, with no clear D. The V end lost 0 bases, the J end lost 0 bases, and 8 bases lay between the germline ends. Germline V gene data show CDR1 as SGHTA and CDR2 as FQGNSA. The CDR3 is 15 amino acids. The CDR3 DNA sequence: TGTGCCAGCAGCTTAGCGGCAGACTCTAACTATGGCTACACCTTC. Protein sequence: CASSLAADSNYGYTF.

The J gene is TRBJ1-2, the V gene TRBV15, with D hard to call. This CDR3 has 14 residues. Germline loops: CDR1 LNHNV, CDR2 YYDKDF (reference sequence). With 1 base removed from V and 3 bases from J, the gap between germline ends came to 9 bases. CDR3 in amino acids: CATSRGTDDYGYTF. The CDR3 region has the DNA TGTGCCACCAGCAGAGGAACAGATGACTATGGCTACACCTTC.

The chain has TRBV6-2 or TRBV6-3 and TRBJ1-5, with 11 bases that match TRBD1. CDR1 and CDR2 (germline): MNHEY, SVGEGT. V shed 5 bases, J shed 7 bases, and the junction held 7 bases outside the gene matches. The CDR3 sequence is 15 residues long. The CDR3 DNA sequence: TGTGCCAGCAGTCAGGACAGGGGGCTCGGACAGCCCCAGCATTTT. Translating it yields CASSQDRGLGQPQHF.

The gene calls are TRBV27 and TRBJ1-3; 10 bases align to TRBD1. Trimming took 2 bases from V and 1 from J; bases not matched to a gene: 11. This CDR3 region has 19 residues. The germline CDR1 and CDR2 sequences are MNHEY and SMNVEV (reference sequence). CDR3 in amino acids: CASSLERPRDRGSGNTIYF. The CDR3 DNA reads as TGTGCCAGCAGTTTAGAGCGACCACGGGACAGGGGTTCTGGAAACACCATATATTTT.

The V call is TRBV15, the J call TRBJ2-2, with D tentatively TRBD1 (5 bases). CDR1 and CDR2 from the germline V gene are LNHNV and YYDKDF (reference sequence). The CDR3 has 14 residues. Trimming pared 3 bases from V and 4 bases from J, leaving 9 bases between. The chain's CDR3 is CATSSDSSTGELFF. The CDR3 DNA reads as TGTGCCACCAGCAGTGACAGCAGCACCGGGGAGCTGTTTTTT.

The chain couples TRBV9 to TRBJ1-2, with D unclear. The V end was cut by 3 bases, the J end by 3 bases, with 15 bases between. The germline V gene encodes CDR1 SGDLS and CDR2 YYNGEE. The CDR3 consists of 15 residues. In nucleotides, the CDR3 is TGTGCCAGCAGCGCAAGCAGCACCCTCCACTATGGCTACACCTTC. Translating gives CASSASSTLHYGYTF. Full variable domain (rest looked up from reference TRBV9 and TRBJ1-2): DSGVTQTPKHLITATGQRVTLRCSPRSGDLSVYWYQQSLDQGLQFLIQYYNGEERAKGNILERFSAQQFPDLHSELNLSSLELGDSALYFCASSASSTLHYGYTFGSGTRLTVV.